This T cell receptor (beta chain) was recorded in a study of PD-1 blockade in classical Hodgkin lymphoma. Study results and limitations: Exclusion removed patients who began nivolumab under 1 year after ASCT. Similar baseline diversity was found in complete responders and newly diagnosed patients. Significant TCR diversity gains by C4D1 occurred in CD4+ but not CD8+ cells.

Sequencing was performed with immunoSEQ multiplex PCR; in TCRdb, only in-frame clones are kept and a portion is missing. The sample has under 30,000 clones, around 87% seen once; the top ten hold roughly 0.44%. Documented time point: cycle 4 day 1 (C4D1), after more than five weeks of nivolumab. Each and every patient relapsed after autologous stem cell transplantation, and patients got differing brentuximab vedotin exposure. Researchers report purifying CD4+ T cells from thawed PBMCs by magnetic negative selection. Patients had relapsed/refractory classical Hodgkin lymphoma with complete response, partial response or progressive disease as best response. V lost 3 bases and J lost 3; bases outside the gene matches: 4. Germline assignment: CDR1 KGHSH and CDR2 LQKENI. The CDR3 length is 16 residues. Remarks on this clone: The antigen remains undetermined.

The V and J genes are TRBV18 and TRBJ2-1, with 11 bases fitting TRBD2. The receptor was derived from a human donor with classical Hodgkin lymphoma. The sample here was CD4+ T cells from blood, taken before the fourth cycle of nivolumab. The CDR3 is CASSPRGTSGYNEQFF. The CDR3 bases are TGTGCCAGCTCACCCCGGGGGACTAGCGGCTACAATGAGCAGTTCTTC.